Presented here are 2 T cell receptor beta chains from one specimen sequenced in a study of metastatic and nonmetastatic thyroid tumors. Thyroid surgery was performed in patients who had received no treatment beforehand. TCRdb reprocessed the PCR reads via MiXCR. This repertoire shows roughly 16,000 clones, almost 35% found once; its top ten account for around 7%. The sequencing sample was made of tumor tissue. These receptors were collected from a female donor with papillary thyroid cancer or a benign thyroid nodule (not recorded which). Some clones in this sample may be carry-over from other donors' samples.

The chain combines TRBV4-3 with TRBJ1-2; D is unclear. The V end lost 3 bases, the J end lost 2 bases, and 10 bases lay between the germline ends. Germline values: CDR1 LGHNA, CDR2 YSLEER. This CDR3 has 14 amino acids. This CDR3 is CASSHQQENYGYTF. The CDR3 bases are TGCGCCAGCAGCCACCAGCAAGAGAACTATGGCTACACCTTC.

V usage is TRBV4-1 and J usage is TRBJ1-2, with D tentatively TRBD1 (6 bases). This CDR3 comprises 17 residues. Trimming pared 2 bases from V and 4 bases from J, leaving 20 bases between. Germline CDR1 reads MGHRA; CDR2 reads YSYEKL. CDR3: CASSQSTAGQSLYGYTF. The CDR3 DNA reads as TGCGCCAGCAGCCAATCGACAGCCGGACAGTCTCTCTATGGCTACACCTTC.